A single sample is the source of the 21 T cell receptor beta chains below, sequenced in a study of T cell repertoires in cytomegalovirus infection (dated by TCRdb to between 2017 and 2020). TCRdb names Illumina HiSeq 1500 as the instrument used. The public reads were quality trimmed at Q25 with fastp and then assembled into clones with MiXCR by TCRdb, keeping productive beta chains. Each CDR3 protein gets just one entry, which takes the most common genes and DNA from the rows behind it. Present in this sample are hundreds of thousands of distinct CDR3 sequences, around 24% of which were seen just once. The ten largest clones take up 7% to 9% of the sample. Sequenced sample: CD8+ T cells from PBMCs. The receptors were sampled from a human donor in good health (CMV status not recorded). Some clones in this sample may be carry-over from other donors' samples.

The rearrangement joins TRBV12-3 or TRBV12-4 to TRBJ1-1, with D hard to call. The CDR3 contains 18 residues. V was pared by 2 bases and J by 5 bases, with 24 bases between. Here the CDR3 reads CASSLTVGQPGLDTEAFF. The DNA of the CDR3 is TGTGCCAGCAGTTTAACCGTAGGTCAGCCGGGTTTAGATACTGAAGCTTTCTTT.

This clonotype was detected many times. The rearrangement links TRBV7-9 to TRBJ2-2, with unresolved D. CDR3 length: 14 residues. Deletions cut 2 bases from V and 6 bases from J, with 10 bases between. CDR1 and CDR2 (germline): SEHNR, FQNEAQ (reference sequence). The CDR3: CASSLPERPGELFF. The CDR3 bases are TGTGCCAGCAGCTTACCCGAAAGACCCGGGGAGCTGTTTTTT.

CDR3 sequence (DNA): TGTGCCAGCTCACCCGAGACTGTATACGAGCAGTACGTC. Protein sequence: CASSPETVYEQYV. This chain links TRBV18 with TRBJ2-7; D is unresolved. Trimming took off 3 bases at V and 4 bases at J, with 10 bases between the two ends. Germline loops: CDR1 KGHSH, CDR2 LQKENI. This CDR3 has 13 amino acids.

In this sample, this clonotype turned up a few times. The chain couples TRBV4-3 to TRBJ1-1; D gene uncertain. Trimming pared 0 bases from V and 6 bases from J, leaving 8 bases between. The CDR3 covers 13 residues. CDR1 and CDR2 (germline): LGHNA, YSLEER. For the CDR3, the DNA is TGCGCCAGCAGCCAAGATAGAGTCGCTGAAGCTTTCTTT. It encodes CASSQDRVAEAFF.

The chain uses TRBV29-1 and TRBJ2-7, with D tentatively TRBD1 or TRBD2 (6 bases each). V lost 7 bases, J lost 1 base, and 11 bases lay in between. In germline, CDR1 is SQVTM, CDR2 ANQGSEA. CDR3 length equals 12 residues. CDR3 sequence reads: CSGRDISYEQYF. CDR3 sequence (DNA): TGCAGCGGGCGGGACATATCCTACGAGCAGTACTTC.

This clonotype has a handful of counts. V usage is TRBV20-1 and J usage is TRBJ2-1; D possibly corresponds to TRBD2 (6 bases). Trimming took 0 bases from V and 8 from J, leaving 17 bases between them. The CDR3 sequence is 15 residues long. Per the germline V gene, CDR1 is DFQATT and CDR2 is SNEGSKA (reference sequence). The DNA of the CDR3 is TGCAGTGCTAGAGAGTGGCAGGGAAGGGAGGATGAGCAGTTCTTC. Translating it yields CSAREWQGREDEQFF.

This clonotype appeared many times. This rearrangement joins TRBV7-8 to TRBJ2-7; no definite D call. Germline V gene lookup returns CDR1 SGHVS and CDR2 FQNEAQ. Deletions cut 0 bases from V and 2 bases from J, with 8 bases between. The CDR3 consists of 14 residues. The CDR3 region has the DNA TGTGCCAGCAGCTTAGCTGGCAGCGCCTACGAGCAGTACGTC. Its translation: CASSLAGSAYEQYV.

There are a few counts of this clonotype. The genes are TRBV29-1 and TRBJ2-6; perhaps TRBD1 as D (5 bases). Per germline, CDR1 SQVTM and CDR2 ANQGSEA. With 3 bases removed from V and 2 bases from J, the gap between germline ends came to 8 bases. This CDR3 has 14 amino acids. The chain's CDR3 is CSVDRATGANVLTF. The DNA of the CDR3 is TGCAGCGTTGACAGGGCAACTGGGGCCAACGTCCTGACTTTC.

This clonotype was counted a few times. This sequence joins TRBV24-1 and TRBJ2-7; TRBD1 aligns across 12 bases. Germline loops: CDR1 KGHDR, CDR2 SFDVKD. The length of the CDR3 is 20 residues. V was clipped by 3 bases and J by 0 bases; unmatched bases: 14. DNA for the CDR3: TGTGCCACCAGTGATCCTTACCCCGGGACAGGGGGCGAAAGCTCCTACGAGCAGTACGTC. Amino acids: CATSDPYPGTGGESSYEQYV.

This clonotype was seen only a few times. The J gene is TRBJ1-5, the V gene TRBV25-1, with no clear D. The CDR3 sequence is 12 residues long. Germline V lookup: CDR1 MGHDK, CDR2 SYGVNS. Trimming cost V 5 bases and J 7 bases, with 9 bases left between them. CDR3 protein: CASSLGKQPQHF. The CDR3 coding sequence is TGTGCCAGCAGTCTTGGGAAGCAGCCCCAGCATTTT.

This clonotype was seen a few times. The junction departs from germline at one end; a sequencing error may be responsible. DNA of the CDR3: TGTGCTAGCAGCTTAAGGACTAGCGGGGGACACCAAGAGACCCAGTACTTC. This codes for CASSLRTSGGHQETQYF. The chain joins TRBV7-7 to TRBJ2-5; 13 bases match TRBD2. This CDR3 is 17 amino acids long. Germline V gene lookup returns CDR1 SSHAT and CDR2 FNYEAQ (reference sequence).

This clonotype was detected ten times or more. The V gene is TRBV6-2 or TRBV6-3, the J gene TRBJ2-5; D gene ambiguous. This CDR3 contains 12 residues. The V and J ends lost 6 bases and 3 bases respectively, with 8 bases between them. Germline V CDR1 and CDR2: MNHEY, SVGEGT. The CDR3 loop reads CASRNEEETQYF. For the CDR3, the DNA is TGTGCCAGCAGAAACGAAGAAGAGACCCAGTACTTC.

This clonotype was counted between two and nine times. The V gene is TRBV25-1, the J gene TRBJ1-5; no clear D. V shed 1 base and J shed 7 bases, with 11 bases lying between them. The CDR3 extends over 14 amino acids. Germline lookup yields CDR1 MGHDK and CDR2 SYGVNS. The CDR3: CASSELTDGQPQHF. CDR3 in DNA: TGTGCCAGCAGTGAATTAACGGATGGGCAGCCCCAGCATTTT.

Worth noting for this clonotype: With a much larger clone just one base away, this may be a read error. The V gene is TRBV7-6, the J gene TRBJ2-3; D is uncertain. This CDR3 has 13 amino acids. The V end lost 5 bases, the J end lost 6 bases, and 12 bases lay between the germline ends. CDR1 is SGHVS and CDR2 is FNYEAQ in the germline V gene. CDR3 sequence (DNA): TGTGCCAGCAGCCAAAGGGATTTGGATACGCAGTATTTT. Amino acid sequence: CASSQRDLDTQYF.

At least ten counts were recorded for this clonotype. The V and J genes are TRBV28 and TRBJ2-5; TRBD1 aligns across 9 bases. CDR1 and CDR2 from the germline V gene are MDHEN and SYDVKM. The ends lost 5 bases at V and 3 bases at J; junction bases unmatched: 7. The length of the CDR3 is 15 residues. The CDR3 region has the DNA TGTGCCAGCAGTAACTACAGGGGGCGCGAAGAGACCCAGTACTTC. Protein sequence: CASSNYRGREETQYF.

The chain links TRBV29-1 to TRBJ1-1, with D perhaps TRBD1 (5 bases). The ends were cut back, 7 bases at V and 1 base at J, with 10 bases in the middle. This CDR3 is 12 amino acids long. Germline V gives CDR1 SQVTM, CDR2 ANQGSEA. In DNA form, the CDR3 reads TGCAGCGGGGGGTGGGGGAACACTGAAGCTTTCTTT. Encoded protein: CSGGWGNTEAFF.

This clonotype was counted between two and nine times. This rearrangement joins TRBV12-5 to TRBJ2-1; 11 nucleotides line up with TRBD1. The CDR3 extends over 17 amino acids. Per germline, CDR1 LGHNT and CDR2 FRNRAP. V gave up 0 bases and J gave up 2 bases; unmatched junction bases: 3. The CDR3 protein is CASGLVRTGGPYNEQFF. CDR3 in DNA: TGTGCTAGTGGTTTGGTCCGGACAGGGGGCCCCTACAATGAGCAGTTCTTC.

The rearrangement joins TRBV6-2 or TRBV6-3 to TRBJ2-7, with D unresolved. Germline CDR1 reads MNHEY; CDR2 reads SVGEGT. CDR3 length: 11 amino acids. V shed 7 bases and J shed 3 bases, with 7 bases lying between them. In DNA, the CDR3 is TGTGCCAGCATGGGAAACTACGAGCAGTACGTC. It specifies CASMGNYEQYV.

Many counts were recorded for this clonotype. Mismatch with germline at one junction end may stem from a read error. The V gene is TRBV7-8, the J gene TRBJ1-2, with D possibly matching TRBD1 (6 bases). The CDR3 covers 14 residues. Germline assignment: CDR1 SGHVS and CDR2 FQNEAQ. This chain's CDR3 is CASSLGGTNYGYTF. CDR3 DNA: TGTGCCAGCAGTTTAGGGGGAACTAACTATGGCTACACCTTC.

Many counts were recorded for this clonotype. V is TRBV7-9 and J is TRBJ2-3, with a weak D call TRBD2 (5 bases). Germline V gene sequence: CDR1 SEHNR, CDR2 FQNEAQ (reference sequence). Trimming removed 3 bases at V and 6 bases at J, with 10 bases between. The CDR3 covers 13 residues. The CDR3 DNA reads TGTGCCAGCAGCTTGGGTGGGGAGGATACGCAGTATTTT. It is translated as CASSLGGEDTQYF.

The chain has TRBV7-2 and TRBJ2-7, with D possibly being TRBD1 or TRBD2 (6 bases each). V dropped 5 bases and J dropped 1 base, with 21 bases sitting between them. The CDR3 length is 17 residues. The germline V gene has CDR1 SGHTA and CDR2 FQGNSA. The chain's CDR3 is CASSDHLRRGVSYEQYF. The CDR3 DNA is TGTGCCAGCAGCGACCATCTCAGGAGGGGGGTATCCTACGAGCAGTACTTC.